Listed below are T cell receptor beta chains from one sample, sequenced in a study of beta chain features in type 1 diabetes. Here immunoSEQ multiplex PCR was the method, and the copy in TCRdb shows in-frame clones only, minus some. In the table there are about 620,000 clones, about 16% of which are singletons. Sequencing was performed on naive CD4+ T cells from blood. The receptors were sampled from a young man in good health. Each CDR3 is given with its conserved first and last residue. A D gene is named only where the DNA matches it firmly. Rows may omit the clone size; those that give it use once, few, many or a size class.

D,J,size,V,CDR3,DNA
TRBD1,TRBJ1-6,NA,TRBV10-3,CAISDRARNSPLHF,TGTGCCATCTCCGACAGGGCTAGGAATTCACCCCTCCACTTT
NA,TRBJ2-5,NA,TRBV5-6,CASSPRRGMETQYF,TGTGCCAGCAGCCCTAGGCGGGGAATGGAGACCCAGTACTTC
NA,TRBJ2-4,NA,TRBV5-1,CASSPAGLLAKNIQYF,TGCGCCAGCAGCCCCGCGGGACTGCTAGCCAAAAACATTCAGTACTTC
NA,TRBJ1-1,NA,TRBV28,CASRGGSEAFF,TGTGCCAGCAGGGGGGGCTCTGAAGCTTTCTTT
NA,TRBJ2-7,few,TRBV18,CASDSGGRTEQYF,TGTGCCAGCGATAGCGGTGGGAGGACCGAGCAGTACTTC
NA,TRBJ1-1,NA,TRBV5-1,CASSLAARSEAFF,TGCGCCAGCAGCTTGGCAGCCCGAAGTGAAGCTTTCTTT
NA,TRBJ2-7,few,TRBV30,CAWISVGSYEQYF,TGTGCCTGGATTTCAGTCGGATCCTACGAGCAGTACTTC
NA,TRBJ1-2,NA,TRBV28,CASSRGIYGYTF,TGTGCCAGCAGTCGGGGGATCTATGGCTACACCTTC
TRBD2,TRBJ2-3,few,TRBV9,CASSVASSSGRAEDTQYF,TGTGCCAGCAGCGTAGCTTCGTCTAGCGGGAGGGCAGAAGATACGCAGTATTTT
NA,TRBJ2-3,NA,TRBV5-1,CASSNRQGTDTQYF,TGCGCCAGCAGCAATCGGCAGGGCACAGATACGCAGTATTTT
NA,TRBJ2-5,NA,TRBV7-2,CASSLVRFFGETQYF,TGTGCCAGCAGCTTAGTACGATTCTTCGGGGAGACCCAGTACTTC
TRBD2,TRBJ2-2,few,TRBV11-2,CASSLSLAGVNTGELFF,TGTGCCAGCAGCTTGTCGCTAGCGGGAGTTAACACCGGGGAGCTGTTTTTT
TRBD1,TRBJ1-5,once,TRBV9,CASSAGQGDQPQHF,TGTGCCAGCAGCGCGGGACAGGGGGATCAGCCCCAGCATTTT
NA,TRBJ2-1,few,TRBV11-3,CASSPLGGNEQFF,TGTGCCAGCAGCCCCCTGGGGGGCAATGAGCAGTTCTTC
TRBD1,TRBJ1-2,NA,TRBV5-4,CASTWDSHYGYTF,TGTGCCAGCACCTGGGACAGCCACTATGGCTACACCTTC
TRBD2,TRBJ2-1,few,TRBV2,CASTRGGGLSYNEQFF,TGTGCCAGCACTCGCGGGGGGGGACTCTCCTACAATGAGCAGTTCTTC
NA,TRBJ2-1,few,TRBV7-2,CASSLGQGGYNEQFF,TGTGCCAGCAGCTTAGGACAGGGAGGATACAATGAGCAGTTCTTC
TRBD1,TRBJ2-6,few,TRBV7-2,CASSGQGSGANVLTF,TGTGCCAGCAGCGGACAGGGTTCCGGGGCCAACGTCCTGACTTTC
NA,TRBJ1-2,NA,TRBV7-2,CASSLGAGYTF,TGTGCCAGCAGCTTAGGAGCTGGCTACACCTTC